This note documents a single T cell receptor beta chain sequence. Its antigen is not known. The authors made each sample's cDNA in eight separate reactions. TCRdb re-called the 5' RACE reads and shows each CDR3 protein once, DNA omitted. The sample has around 450,000 distinct CDR3 sequences, and its top ten clones hold 2% to 3%. This record belongs to a study of monozygotic twins with inflammatory bowel disease. General study points: Healthy co-twins had higher TCRbeta inverse Simpson diversity than their IBD twins. No single strong signal or clonotype associated with IBD was supported. Immunosuppressive treatments were not uniform, and this may have added variability to patient repertoires.

CDR1 and CDR2 (germline): DFQATT, SNEGSKA (reference sequence). The CDR3 consists of 15 residues. The sequenced material came from blood. The gene calls are TRBV20-1 and TRBJ2-5; TCRdb's D call, TRBD2, is unchecked because there is no DNA. The clonotype originates from a human donor with ulcerative colitis or Crohn's disease, or a healthy co-twin of an affected twin (not recorded which). The CDR3 here is CSASSGLAGEGTQYF.